This T cell receptor (beta chain) was observed in a study of blood T cell repertoires in COVID-19 (dated by TCRdb to between 2020 and 2021). Regarding the study in general: Collaborator samples came from the United States, Italy and Spain and covered acute and convalescent phases of COVID-19. Nearly every sample came with metadata listing a de-identified subject ID, COVID-19 status, age in years and sex. The prospective study material was composed of cDNA or gDNA derived from T cells, B-cell-depleted T cells, or PBMCs. The repertoires were made available in a free public database intended to serve as a resource for research on the immune response to SARS-CoV-2. Where available, HLA class I and class II types were taken from metadata supplied by the sample provider and were not determined by assay-based typing. Subjects who had been exposed to COVID-19, were actively infected with it, or had recovered from it provided the deeply sampled blood TCRbeta repertoires that made up the dataset. Samples were obtained from the ongoing ImmuneRACE study (first 160 participants) and from 950 to 1,500 subjects provided by 6 global collaborators.

Participants in the prospective study were enrolled through a virtual design, were aged roughly 18 to 90 years, and lived in 20 to 30 United States geographic areas. To assign participants to cohorts, the prospective study relied on clinical history that participants themselves reported in a screening survey and a study questionnaire. ImmuneRACE Cohort 3 recovered participants were defined by two consecutive negative NP/OP PCR tests, healthcare professional clearance, or symptom resolution. In the prospective study, whole blood, serum and a nasopharyngeal or oropharyngeal swab were collected from each participant by mobile phlebotomists. Additional blood draws and questionnaires over a 2-month period could optionally be provided by prospective study participants. Prospective study blood samples were shipped either frozen or at room temperature before DNA extraction. About this clone itself: It lacks a known antigen. Base-call qualities are not available, and no considerably larger clone is one nucleotide away.

V sheds 7 bases and J sheds 0 bases, leaving 12 bases between their ends. CDR1 LNHDA and CDR2 SQIVND were looked up in the germline V gene (reference sequence). The CDR3, cysteine through phenylalanine, is 14 amino acids long. Solely the CDR3 DNA is kept, with 42 bases framed from the first base. TCRbeta CDR3 regions were amplified from genomic DNA using the immunoSEQ Assay, a bias-controlled multiplex PCR. As for the original processing: Within the assay, amplification of reference gene primers was used to estimate how many nucleated cells each sample contained. Sequence reads were collapsed and filtered to measure the absolute abundance of every unique TCRbeta CDR3 rearrangement. Productive Simpson clonality was computed per sample as the square root of Simpson's diversity index over productive rearrangements. This immuneACCESS table, as held by TCRdb, lists in-frame sequences with V and J called but not all clones. Of the missing ones, under half trace to an unresolved V gene in checked studies; the others have no known cause. From that table come the V and J calls and clone size; the DNA was used to work out D and trimming. This sample is represented by a few hundred thousand clones; 87% of them were singletons. The ten largest clones represent 0.9% to 1.2% of the sample.

Results the study describes overall, beyond this receptor: The amount of clinical and demographic metadata varied by source and participant and was provided uncurated.

This chain joins TRBV19 to TRBJ1-2; matching of 5 bases hints at TRBD1 as the D gene. Input material: PBMCs or T cells enriched from blood (not recorded which). The clonotype was recovered from a woman in her 30s who had recovered from COVID-19. The DNA sequence is as follows: TGTGCCAGTACCCTCCTAGGGGCTAACTATGGCTACACCTTC. The resulting protein is CASTLLGANYGYTF. The CDR3, completed at both ends by the reference TRBV19 and TRBJ1-2 genes, gives the full variable domain DGGITQSPKYLFRKEGQNVTLSCEQNLNHDAMYWYRQDPGQGLRLIYYSQIVNDFQKGDIAEGYSVSREKKESFPLTVTSAQKNPTAFYLCASTLLGANYGYTFGSGTRLTVV.